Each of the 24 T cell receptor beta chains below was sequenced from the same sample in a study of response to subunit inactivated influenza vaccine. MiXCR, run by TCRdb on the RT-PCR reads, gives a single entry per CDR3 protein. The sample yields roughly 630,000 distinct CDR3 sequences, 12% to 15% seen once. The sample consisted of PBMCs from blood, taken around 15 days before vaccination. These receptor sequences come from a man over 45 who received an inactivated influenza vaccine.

The CDR3 here is CASSFGDRDPGELFF. The CDR3 DNA reads TGCGCCAGCAGCTTCGGGGACAGAGATCCCGGGGAGCTGTTTTTT. The gene calls are TRBV5-1 and TRBJ2-2; 7 nucleotides agree with TRBD1. This CDR3 is 15 amino acids long. V trimming: 2 bases; J trimming: 6 bases; junction bases outside the gene matches: 7. Germline V lookup: CDR1 SGHRS, CDR2 YFSETQ.

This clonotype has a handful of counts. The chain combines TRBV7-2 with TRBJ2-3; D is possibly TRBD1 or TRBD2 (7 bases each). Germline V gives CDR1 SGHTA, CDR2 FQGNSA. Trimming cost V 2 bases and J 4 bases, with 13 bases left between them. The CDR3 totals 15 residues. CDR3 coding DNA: TGTGCCAGCAGCTTAAAAGCGGGACAGTCAGATACGCAGTATTTT. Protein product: CASSLKAGQSDTQYF.

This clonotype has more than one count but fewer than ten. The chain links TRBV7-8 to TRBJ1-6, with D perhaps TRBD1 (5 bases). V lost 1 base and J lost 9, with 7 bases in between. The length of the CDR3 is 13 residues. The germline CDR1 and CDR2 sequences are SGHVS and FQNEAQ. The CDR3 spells CASSLERGSPLHF. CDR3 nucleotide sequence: TGTGCCAGCAGCTTAGAGAGGGGTTCACCCCTCCACTTT.

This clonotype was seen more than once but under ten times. The CDR3 loop is CASSPDLGNEQYF. For the CDR3, the DNA is TGCGCCAGCAGCCCGGATCTGGGAAACGAGCAGTACTTC. V gene TRBV5-1 combines with J gene TRBJ2-7; D uncertain. The CDR3 consists of 13 residues. V gave up 4 bases and J gave up 5 bases, with 13 bases separating them. CDR1 is SGHRS, CDR2 YFSETQ, per germline. The full variable domain, completed using reference TRBV5-1 and TRBJ2-7, is KAGVTQTPRYLIKTRGQQVTLSCSPISGHRSVSWYQQTPGQGLQFLFEYFSETQRNKGNFPGRFSGRQFSNSRSEMNVSTLELGDSALYLCASSPDLGNEQYFGPGTRLTVT.

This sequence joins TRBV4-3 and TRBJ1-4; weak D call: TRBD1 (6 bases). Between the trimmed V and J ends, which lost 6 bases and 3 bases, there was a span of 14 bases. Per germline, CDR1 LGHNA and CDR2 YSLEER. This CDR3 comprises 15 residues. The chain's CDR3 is CASRARGFPNEKLFF. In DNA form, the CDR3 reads TGCGCCAGCAGGGCCAGGGGTTTTCCTAATGAAAAACTGTTTTTT.

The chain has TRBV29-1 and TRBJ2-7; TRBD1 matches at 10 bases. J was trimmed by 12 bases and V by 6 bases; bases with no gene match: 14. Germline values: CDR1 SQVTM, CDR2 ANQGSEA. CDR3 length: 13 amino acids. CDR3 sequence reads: CSVLTDRGMQPYF. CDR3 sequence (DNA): TGCAGCGTGCTAACGGACAGGGGGATGCAGCCGTACTTC.

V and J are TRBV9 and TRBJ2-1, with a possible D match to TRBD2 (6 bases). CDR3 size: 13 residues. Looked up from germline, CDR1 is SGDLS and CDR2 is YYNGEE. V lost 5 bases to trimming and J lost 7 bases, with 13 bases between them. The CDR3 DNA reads TGTGCCAGCAGTCCCCGGGGGTGGAATGAGCAGTTCTTC. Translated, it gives CASSPRGWNEQFF.

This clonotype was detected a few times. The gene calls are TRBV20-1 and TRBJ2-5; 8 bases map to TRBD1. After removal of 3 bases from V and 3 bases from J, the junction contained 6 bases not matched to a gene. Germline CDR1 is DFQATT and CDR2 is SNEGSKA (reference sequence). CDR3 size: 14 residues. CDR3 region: CSASRPGGEETQYF. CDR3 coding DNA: TGCAGTGCTAGTAGACCAGGGGGCGAAGAGACCCAGTACTTC.

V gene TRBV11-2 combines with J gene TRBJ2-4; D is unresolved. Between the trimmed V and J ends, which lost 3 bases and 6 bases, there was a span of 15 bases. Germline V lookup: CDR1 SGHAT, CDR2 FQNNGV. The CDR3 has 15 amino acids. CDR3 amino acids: CASSFEERYGNIQYF. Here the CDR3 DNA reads TGTGCCAGCAGCTTTGAGGAGAGGTATGGAAACATTCAGTACTTC. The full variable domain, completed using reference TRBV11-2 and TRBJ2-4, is EAGVAQSPRYKIIEKRQSVAFWCNPISGHATLYWYQQILGQGPKLLIQFQNNGVVDDSQLPKDRFSAERLKGVDSTLKIQPAKLEDSAVYLCASSFEERYGNIQYFGAGTRLSVL.

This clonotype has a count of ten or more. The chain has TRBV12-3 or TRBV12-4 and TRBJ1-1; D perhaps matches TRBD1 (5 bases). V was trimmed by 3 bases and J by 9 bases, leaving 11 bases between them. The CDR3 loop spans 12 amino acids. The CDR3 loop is CASSFRGGQAFF. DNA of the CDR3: TGTGCCAGCAGTTTTCGGGGGGGACAAGCTTTCTTT.

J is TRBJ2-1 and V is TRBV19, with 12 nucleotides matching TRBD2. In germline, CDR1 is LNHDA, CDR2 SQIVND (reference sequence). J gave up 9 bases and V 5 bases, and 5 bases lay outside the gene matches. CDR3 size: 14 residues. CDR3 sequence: CASSPSGRAFEQFF. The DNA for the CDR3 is TGTGCCAGTAGTCCTAGCGGGAGGGCCTTTGAGCAGTTCTTC.

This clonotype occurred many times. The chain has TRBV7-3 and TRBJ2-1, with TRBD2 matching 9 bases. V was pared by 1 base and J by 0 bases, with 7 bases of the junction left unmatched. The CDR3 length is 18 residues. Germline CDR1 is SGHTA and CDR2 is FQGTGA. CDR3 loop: CASSLRAGGGLSYNEQFF. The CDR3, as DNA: TGTGCCAGCAGCTTAAGGGCGGGAGGGGGTCTCTCCTACAATGAGCAGTTCTTC.

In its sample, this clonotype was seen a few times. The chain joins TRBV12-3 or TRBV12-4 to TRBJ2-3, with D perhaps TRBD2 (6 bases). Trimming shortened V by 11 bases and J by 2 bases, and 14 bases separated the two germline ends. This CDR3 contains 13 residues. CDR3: CASDRGNTDTQYF. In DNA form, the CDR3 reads TGTGCCTCCGACCGGGGGAACACAGATACGCAGTATTTT.

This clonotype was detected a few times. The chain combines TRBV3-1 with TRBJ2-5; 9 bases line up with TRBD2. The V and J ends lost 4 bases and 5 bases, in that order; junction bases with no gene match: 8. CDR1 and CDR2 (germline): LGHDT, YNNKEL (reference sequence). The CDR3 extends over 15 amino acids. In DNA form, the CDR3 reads TGTGCCAGCAGCCCTGATGGCGGGAGGGCCGAGACCCAGTACTTC. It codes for CASSPDGGRAETQYF.

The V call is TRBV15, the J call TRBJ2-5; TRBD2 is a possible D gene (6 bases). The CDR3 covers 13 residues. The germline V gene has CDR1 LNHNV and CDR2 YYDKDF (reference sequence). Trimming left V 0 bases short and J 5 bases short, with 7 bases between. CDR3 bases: TGTGCCACCAGCAGAGATGGGAGGGAGACCCAGTACTTC. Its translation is CATSRDGRETQYF.

CDR3 protein: CASSQGLAHKQFF. CDR3 nucleotide sequence: TGCGCCAGCAGCCAAGGACTCGCCCATAAGCAGTTCTTC. This chain joins TRBV4-3 and TRBJ2-1; no clear D gene. Trimming shortened V by 1 base and J by 11 bases, and 12 bases separated the two germline ends. From germline, CDR1 is LGHNA and CDR2 YSLEER. This CDR3 contains 13 residues.

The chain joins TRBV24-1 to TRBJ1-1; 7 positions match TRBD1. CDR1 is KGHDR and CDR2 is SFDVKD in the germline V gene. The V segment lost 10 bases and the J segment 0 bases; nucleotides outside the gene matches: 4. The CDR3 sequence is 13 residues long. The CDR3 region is CATRQGVNTEAFF. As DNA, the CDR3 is TGTGCCACTCGGCAGGGGGTGAACACTGAAGCTTTCTTT.

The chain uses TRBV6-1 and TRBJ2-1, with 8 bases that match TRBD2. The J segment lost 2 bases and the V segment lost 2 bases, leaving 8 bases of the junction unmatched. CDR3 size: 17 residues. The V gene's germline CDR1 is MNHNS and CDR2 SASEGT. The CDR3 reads CASSEITGGRTYNEQFF. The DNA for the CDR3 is TGTGCCAGCAGTGAAATAACGGGAGGGAGGACCTACAATGAGCAGTTCTTC.

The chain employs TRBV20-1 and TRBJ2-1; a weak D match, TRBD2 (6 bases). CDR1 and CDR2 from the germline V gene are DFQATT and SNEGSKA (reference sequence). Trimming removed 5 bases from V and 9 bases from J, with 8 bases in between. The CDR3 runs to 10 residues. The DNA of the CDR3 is TGCAGTGCTTTAGCGGTTGAGCAGTTCTTC. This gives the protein CSALAVEQFF.

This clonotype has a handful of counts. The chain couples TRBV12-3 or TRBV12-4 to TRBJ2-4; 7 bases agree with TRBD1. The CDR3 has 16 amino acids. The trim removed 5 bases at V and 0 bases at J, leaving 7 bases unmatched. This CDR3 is CASSPDRSIAKNIQYF. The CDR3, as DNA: TGTGCCAGCAGTCCGGACAGGTCAATAGCCAAAAACATTCAGTACTTC.

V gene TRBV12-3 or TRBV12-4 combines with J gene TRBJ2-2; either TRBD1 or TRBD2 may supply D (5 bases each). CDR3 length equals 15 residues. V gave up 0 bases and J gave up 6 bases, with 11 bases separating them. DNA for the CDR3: TGTGCCAGCAGTTTAGCGGGGGTTGGCGCCGGGGAGCTGTTTTTT. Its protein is CASSLAGVGAGELFF.

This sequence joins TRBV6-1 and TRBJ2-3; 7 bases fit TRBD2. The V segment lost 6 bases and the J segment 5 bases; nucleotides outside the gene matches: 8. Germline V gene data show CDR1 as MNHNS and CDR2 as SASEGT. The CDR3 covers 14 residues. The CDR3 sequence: CASRRTSRGDTQYF. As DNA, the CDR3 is TGTGCCAGCAGAAGGACTAGTCGGGGAGATACGCAGTATTTT.

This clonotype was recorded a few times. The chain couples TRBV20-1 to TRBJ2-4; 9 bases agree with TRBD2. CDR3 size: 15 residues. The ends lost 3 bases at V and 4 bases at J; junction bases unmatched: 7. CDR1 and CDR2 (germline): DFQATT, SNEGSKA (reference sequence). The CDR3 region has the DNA TGCAGTGCTAGCCGCGACGCGGGGGGGAAAAACATTCAGTACTTC. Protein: CSASRDAGGKNIQYF.

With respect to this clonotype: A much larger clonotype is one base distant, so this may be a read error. DNA of the CDR3: TGTGCCAGCAGTTTACGACAGCTGAACACCGGGGAGCTGTTTTTT. Amino acids: CASSLRQLNTGELFF. This sequence joins TRBV12-3 or TRBV12-4 and TRBJ2-2; D possibly corresponds to TRBD1 (5 bases). This CDR3 has 15 residues. Trimming pared 2 bases from V and 1 base from J, leaving 8 bases between.